Each of the 10 T cell receptor beta chains below was sequenced from the same sample in a study of T cells in Graves' hyperthyroidism and ophthalmopathy. Amplified TCR beta CDR3 regions came from RNA transcripts. TCR CDR3 regions were first amplified by RT-PCR with HTBI primers. TCRdb called the multiplex PCR reads again in MiXCR, with one record for every CDR3 protein. The repertoire includes 550,000 to 650,000 distinct CDR3 sequences, around 13% of them detected once, and 11% to 15% sits in the top ten. Material: blood. The receptors were sampled from a woman in her 40s with Graves' hyperthyroidism.

This clonotype occurred many times. The gene calls are TRBV28 and TRBJ1-2; D gene uncertain. This CDR3 region has 17 residues. Germline values: CDR1 MDHEN, CDR2 SYDVKM. Trimming stripped 5 bases from V and 8 bases from J, with 27 bases between. The CDR3 is CASSEYLETLQRGGYTF. CDR3 sequence (DNA): TGTGCCAGCAGTGAATACCTGGAGACACTTCAGCGGGGAGGCTACACCTTC.

The chain recombines TRBV7-9 with TRBJ2-5; TRBD2 might be the D (6 bases). The V and J ends lost 5 bases and 5 bases respectively, with 15 bases between them. CDR3 length: 14 amino acids. Germline V gives CDR1 SEHNR, CDR2 FQNEAQ (reference sequence). DNA of the CDR3: TGTGCCAGCAGCCCCCTTACTAGCCGGGAGACCCAGTACTTC. It encodes CASSPLTSRETQYF.

This clonotype was counted only a few times. The chain uses TRBV15 and TRBJ2-7, with D possibly called TRBD1 or TRBD2 (6 bases each). V lost 3 bases and J 0 bases, leaving 9 bases between the germline ends. The germline V gene encodes CDR1 LNHNV and CDR2 YYDKDF (reference sequence). This CDR3 region has 14 residues. CDR3 sequence: CATSREGVSYEQYF. For the CDR3, the DNA is TGTGCCACCAGCAGGGAGGGGGTCTCCTACGAGCAGTACTTC.

V gene TRBV11-3 combines with J gene TRBJ2-5; D remains ambiguous. The CDR3 sequence is 17 residues long. Trimming removed 0 bases from V and 1 base from J, with 15 bases in between. Looked up from germline, CDR1 is SGHNT and CDR2 is YENEEA. CDR3 region: CASSLDNPRAVQETQYF. The DNA for the CDR3 is TGTGCCAGCAGCTTAGATAATCCACGAGCCGTCCAAGAGACCCAGTACTTC.

This chain connects TRBV10-2 to TRBJ2-7; 10 bases agree with TRBD1. V was clipped by 6 bases and J by 5 bases; unmatched bases: 4. Germline loops: CDR1 WSHSY, CDR2 SAAADI. This CDR3 comprises 13 residues. CDR3 DNA sequence: TGCGCCAGCAGGGGACAGGGGTCCCACGAGCAGTACTTC. Its protein is CASRGQGSHEQYF.

In regard to this clonotype: A read error is possible here, since a much larger clone lies one base away. This chain connects TRBV25-1 to TRBJ1-1, with D possibly matching TRBD1 (5 bases). This CDR3 is 15 amino acids long. The germline V gene encodes CDR1 MGHDK and CDR2 SYGVNS. The CDR3 DNA reads TGTGCCAGCGGTGAGGCGGGACGTTTGGACACTGAAGCTTTCTTT. Amino acid sequence: CASGEAGRLDTEAFF. The variable domain in full, with the rest retrieved from reference TRBV25-1 and TRBJ1-1, is EADIYQTPRYLVIGTGKKITLECSQTMGHDKMYWYQQDPGMELHLIHYSYGVNSTEKGDLSSESTVSRIRTEHFPLTLESARPSHTSQYLCASGEAGRLDTEAFFGQGTRLTVV.

J is TRBJ2-6 and V is TRBV5-4; D ambiguous. The CDR3 length is 15 residues. The germline CDR1 and CDR2 sequences are SGHNT and YYREEE (reference sequence). V lost 0 bases and J lost 4, with 8 bases in between. CDR3 DNA: TGTGCCAGCAGCTTGGTGGACGGAGGGGCCAACGTCCTGACTTTC. This gives the protein CASSLVDGGANVLTF.

The chain joins TRBV20-1 to TRBJ2-3; D not resolved. The CDR3 consists of 13 residues. Germline-derived CDR1 and CDR2 are DFQATT and SNEGSKA (reference sequence). V gave up 0 bases and J gave up 4 bases, with 8 bases separating them. The CDR3 DNA follows: TGCAGTGCTAGAGATATAGTTGCAGATACGCAGTATTTT. Amino acids: CSARDIVADTQYF.

This clonotype was seen a few times. The rearrangement uses TRBV20-1 and TRBJ1-6; a possible D gene is TRBD1 (6 bases). Germline CDR1 is DFQATT and CDR2 is SNEGSKA (reference sequence). Deletions cut 0 bases from V and 7 bases from J, with 25 bases between. This CDR3 spans 19 amino acids. DNA of the CDR3: TGCAGTGCTAGAGATCTGGAATACGCCGGGCGGGGGCAGAATTCACCCCTCCACTTT. The encoded protein is CSARDLEYAGRGQNSPLHF.

This clonotype came up many times. This sequence joins TRBV18 and TRBJ2-3, with 10 bases matching TRBD1. The CDR3 consists of 14 residues. Germline V CDR1 and CDR2: KGHSH, LQKENI. V lost 3 bases to trimming and J lost 7 bases; unmatched junction nucleotides: 4. Written as DNA, the CDR3 is TGTGCCAGCTCACCCGGACAGGGGGACTATACGCAGTATTTT. Protein sequence: CASSPGQGDYTQYF.